The sequence of this TCR beta chain was determined in a study of cytomegalovirus exposure and HLA in healthy donors (dated 2017 in TCRdb). With respect to the entire study: An earlier analysis of approximately 590 of the donors reported approximately 290 Gb of sequence data and 120 million or so unique TCR beta sequences from some 180 million T cells. Among some 400 genotyped donors of the cohort, an average of approximately 240,000 unique TCR beta nucleotide sequences were sequenced per donor, roughly a sixth of them non-productive. The study aimed to test whether cataloging public T cell receptors could reveal signatures of past pathogen exposure. Every discovery cohort repertoire had been produced on one sequencing platform. An earlier analysis of more than 450 of the donors used high-throughput TCR beta sequencing to judge whether each TCR beta V gene segment behaved as functional or pseudogenic. In a later genetic analysis, genome-wide SNP genotypes for 398 of the 666 donors were used, and that subset was treated as a discovery cohort. HLA typing included class I and class II loci at four-digit resolution. The study used immunosequencing to profile the T cell repertoires of 670 or so subjects and linked those repertoires to cytomegalovirus serostatus. Typing coverage differed by locus: A, B, C, DRB1 and DQB1 were typed in roughly 620-640 donors, DQA1 in approximately 520, DPA1 in nearly 610, and DPB1 in roughly 470. To predict cytomegalovirus infection status, the study combined high-throughput TCR immunosequencing, statistical association of individual TCRs with disease status, and machine learning. Because of strong linkage in the cohort, a handful of DR-DQ haplotypes were treated as single units for association and clustering. Rather than drawing on any new phenotypic data, the later analysis identified candidate immune exposures from TCR beta sequences and the way those sequences occurred across donors. Alongside the repertoire data, information on donor age, sex, ethnicity and CMV serostatus was compiled. Of the 350 to 450 genotyped donors, 70% to 90% were placed in the genetic ancestry cluster associated with self-reported Caucasian donors. A later analysis re-examined previously published TCR beta repertoires from just over 650 donors and added high-resolution HLA genotyping to investigate patterns of TCR occurrence. An early release covering some 640 HLA-typed donors comprised roughly 300 gigabases of sequencing data and 85 million to 100 million unique TCR sequences. Along with the approximately 700-subject first cohort, a separate validation cohort of 120 different subjects was used. The paper's findings and limits, for the study overall: Because counts were too low, some 17 rarely observed V segments, including chromosome 9 orphons, were left out of the earlier analysis of 500 to 750 of the donors. Linkage disequilibrium might explain the correlated functional status among segregating V segments, but an unknown experimental factor could not be excluded. The authors suggested that the approach could potentially be extended to other disease states and immunological phenotypes. In a later genetic analysis, fewer N-insertions in productive TCRs were reported among donors in an Asian-associated ancestry cluster than the roughly 700-donor mean. Some IMGT-functional V segments, including TRBV6-2 and TRBV6-3, could not be distinguished by the 87-base-pair reads and were therefore excluded. In a later analysis, HLA-associated TCR beta chains showed more clonal expansion and lower generation probabilities than non-associated chains that were equally common. In the study, roughly 160 TCR beta chains were listed as associated with cytomegalovirus. An association between a missense DCLRE1C variant and V-gene and J-gene trimming of TCR beta chains was found in a later genetic analysis and replicated in an independent cohort. The classifier was reported to diagnose cytomegalovirus status with high specificity and sensitivity in both the original and validation cohorts. When HLA alleles, especially DR and DQ, strongly co-occurred, TCR associations were difficult to assign to individual alleles. In this cohort, only TCR beta chains were sequenced, and detectable features were limited by the absence of alpha or paired-chain data. The presence/absence analyses assumed that sequencing depth was roughly uniform across donors, and that assumption may not be true. Specific HLA alleles were associated with 15,000 to 20,000 TCR beta sequences at a false discovery rate of 0.05 in a later analysis. Because HLA typing was unavailable for some donors at each locus, only the typed subset was used in association tests. A further reported finding was that TCR beta sequences accurately predicted the HLA-A and HLA-B alleles for most subjects in the first cohort. A few of the identified cytomegalovirus-associated TCR beta chains were confirmed in vitro to be specific for cytomegalovirus antigens. A later analysis found that TCR association rates varied across HLA loci, with DRB1 alleles showing the most associated TCRs and HLA-C alleles the fewest. A cluster of highly shared sequence variants was judged likely to represent a technical artifact of the sequencing pipeline. Broadly in line with IMGT annotations, most TCR beta V segments showed up in productive rearrangements about 90% or about 30% of the time in an earlier analysis of several hundred of the donors. Most TCR sequences were seen in very few donors, while some public TCRs were found in many individuals. Immune exposure information for the cohort was limited to CMV serostatus. A later analysis found that most CMV-associated TCR beta chains appeared HLA-restricted, with HLA associations seemingly driven largely by CMV exposure. In a later analysis, several top co-occurrence clusters were reported to appear linked to parvovirus B19, influenza, CMV and Epstein-Barr virus.

This clone was counted between two and nine times. Its binding antigen is unknown. Base-call qualities are not available, and no considerably larger clone is one nucleotide away. In total, 500 to 700 healthy bone marrow donors made up the cohort. All cohort members were sampled while nominally healthy, although unrecorded immune exposures were likely present. The donor was CMV seronegative and belonged to the group of 380 or so seronegative cohort members. A peripheral blood sample was collected from each donor, and TCR beta sequencing was performed on peripheral blood mononuclear cells. Genomic DNA extraction from the blood cell samples was performed with the Qiagen DNeasy Blood Extraction Kit. Taken from cysteine to phenylalanine, the CDR3 has 16 residues. The DNA shown is the 48-base CDR3, in frame from base 1. CDR1 and CDR2 are read off the germline V gene as SGHRS and YFSETQ. For this chain, trimming is 1 base at the V end and 7 bases at the J end, and the number of junction bases without a gene match is 10.

The library was built by means of the immunoSEQ multiplex PCR assay. For the multiplex PCR, a mixture combining 60 forward primers for TCR Vbeta segments and 13 reverse primers for TCR Jbeta segments was used. The CDR3 region of rearranged TCR beta genes was amplified from genomic DNA with a multiplex PCR assay. Amplified TCR beta libraries were sequenced as 87-base-pair reads on the Illumina HiSeq System. The authors processed their data as follows. Across the 670 or so repertoires, a later analysis counted 80 million or so unique TCR beta chains, roughly 11 million of which were shared by at least two donors. Raw reads were error-corrected and collapsed into unique sequences by a nearest-neighbor algorithm in which closely related sequences were merged to remove PCR and sequencing errors. To assign V, D and J gene segments, CDR3 sequences were aligned to IMGT reference sequences. Each retained sequence needed at least a six-nucleotide match to both a V gene segment and a J gene segment. A rearrangement was called productive if the CDR3 had no stop codons and remained in frame with V and J, and every other rearrangement was called non-productive. CDR3 was defined according to IMGT convention as the region running from the second conserved V-encoded cysteine to the conserved J-encoded phenylalanine. The earlier analysis of approximately 500 of the donors excluded sequences that lacked an unambiguous match to a single V gene segment. In an earlier analysis of approximately 610 of the donors, V segments were called functional above 56.7% productive rearrangements and were called segregating when the between-donor standard deviation exceeded 5%. To diagnose cytomegalovirus status from the catalog of TCR beta chain sequences, a statistical classification framework was built. A later analysis assigned V and J genes by comparing TCR nucleotide sequences with IMGT/GENE-DB human TR gene sequences. In a later analysis, CDR3 sequences and most-parsimonious VDJ recombination scenarios were assigned using the TCRdist pipeline. In a later analysis, each TCR beta chain was defined by its CDR3 amino acid sequence together with its V-gene family, and reads without a unique V-gene family were excluded. To address suspected cross-contamination and a sequencing artifact, a later analysis removed 592 highly shared, low-generation-probability nucleotide sequences. In a later analysis, a clonal expansion index was calculated for each public chain from normalized within-repertoire ranks of inferred template counts. Generation probabilities in a later analysis came from a VDJ recombination model fitted to out-of-frame rearrangements, and those results were checked against IGoR. Hypergeometric tests were used in a later analysis to score TCR-TCR, TCR-HLA and TCR-CMV co-occurrence, with a repertoire-size bias correction applied to the TCR pairs. False discovery rates were estimated in a later analysis by permuting HLA or CMV assignments 20 times. In a later analysis, co-occurring TCRs were grouped with DBSCAN, and TCRdist sequence similarity was added when clustering was performed within HLA-allele-positive subsets. Repertoires with fewer than 30,000 or more than 120,000 public chains, plus five repertoires with anomalous nucleotide sharing, were excluded from co-occurrence clustering. In its TCRdb copy, this immuneACCESS table keeps in-frame sequences only and misses some clones. Where compared with another copy, unresolved V genes explain less than half of these, and the others have no known cause. V and J calls plus clone size are reproduced from that table; the DNA served to infer D and trimming. The sample has around 190,000 clones on record, 79% of them singletons. Of the sample, 0.65% to 0.75% is held by the ten largest clones.

Sequencing used PBMCs. The TCR originated in a woman aged 40 to 50 in good health and CMV-seronegative. The chain joins TRBV5-1 to TRBJ2-1; 8 nucleotides in the junction match TRBD1. CDR3 region: CASSLKGQVTRNEQFF. At the DNA level, the sequence is TGCGCCAGCAGCTTGAAGGGACAGGTAACGAGGAATGAGCAGTTCTTC.